A single sample gave rise to the 8 T cell receptor beta chains below, sequenced in a study of T cell responses to AZD1222 COVID-19 vaccine. The protocol was immunoSEQ multiplex PCR, while the TCRdb copy is restricted to in-frame clones and leaves out a portion. The data show 150,000 to 200,000 clones, about 91% seen once. The sequencing used peripheral blood, collected on day 0 of MenACWY control vaccination. Every receptor here comes from an adult in good health.

The chain carries TRBV7-9 and TRBJ2-6; a possible D gene is TRBD1 (8 bases). Trimming left V 8 bases short and J 0 bases short, with 20 bases between. The CDR3 sequence is 18 residues long. Looked up from germline, CDR1 is SEHNR and CDR2 is FQNEAQ (reference sequence). This CDR3 is CASPPQQGEGSGANVLTF. CDR3 DNA sequence: TGTGCCAGCCCCCCACAACAGGGGGAGGGCTCTGGGGCCAACGTCCTGACTTTC.

The chain has TRBV24-1 and TRBJ2-1, with 10 bases fitting TRBD2. This CDR3 spans 16 amino acids. CDR1 is KGHDR and CDR2 is SFDVKD in the germline V gene. Losses at the gene ends were 6 bases for V and 8 bases for J; bases not matched to a gene: 12. The CDR3 coding sequence is TGTGCCACCAGTATCCTTAGGACTAGCGGAATCCATGAGCAGTTCTTC. It yields the protein CATSILRTSGIHEQFF.

The chain employs TRBV7-2 and TRBJ2-7; unclear D gene. CDR3 length: 11 amino acids. Germline values: CDR1 SGHTA, CDR2 FQGNSA. V lost 5 bases to trimming and J lost 6 bases, with 8 bases between them. The CDR3 spells CASSERVEQYF. For the CDR3, the DNA is TGTGCCAGCAGCGAACGAGTCGAGCAGTACTTC.

This chain connects TRBV30 to TRBJ1-2, with D hard to call. Trimming took off 3 bases at V and 2 bases at J, with 13 bases between the two ends. The CDR3 runs to 14 residues. CDR1 GTSNPN and CDR2 SVGIG come from the germline V gene (reference sequence). The CDR3 spells CAWRILPANYGYTF. DNA of the CDR3: TGTGCCTGGAGGATCCTTCCGGCCAACTATGGCTACACCTTC.

The V and J genes are TRBV7-2 and TRBJ1-4; 9 bases are a match to TRBD1. The CDR3 runs to 16 residues. Germline CDR1 SGHTA, CDR2 FQGNSA. The V gene end was trimmed by 1 base and the J gene end by 7 bases; junction bases not matched to a gene: 7. The CDR3 coding sequence is TGTGCCAGCAGCTTAGGGGACAGGGAACTGGTTGAAAAACTGTTTTTT. It translates to CASSLGDRELVEKLFF.

This rearrangement joins TRBV5-6 to TRBJ1-4; D is undetermined. The CDR3 sequence is 14 residues long. Trimming left V 0 bases short and J 6 bases short, with 9 bases between. Germline V gene lookup returns CDR1 SGHDT and CDR2 YYEEEE. CDR3 in amino acids: CASSLEVGDEKLFF. CDR3 nucleotide sequence: TGTGCCAGCAGCTTGGAGGTGGGAGATGAAAAACTGTTTTTT.

J is TRBJ2-7 and V is TRBV18, with D tentatively TRBD1 or TRBD2 (5 bases each). Trimming took off 6 bases at V and 5 bases at J, with 11 bases between the two ends. The CDR3 runs to 12 residues. CDR1 and CDR2 (germline): KGHSH, LQKENI. The CDR3 loop reads CASSGAGDEQYF. CDR3 DNA: TGTGCCAGCTCCGGGGCAGGTGACGAGCAGTACTTC.

V usage is TRBV15 and J usage is TRBJ1-5, with D unclear. The ends were cut back, 0 bases at V and 0 bases at J, with 3 bases in the middle. The CDR3 is made up of 14 amino acids. Germline CDR1 reads LNHNV; CDR2 reads YYDKDF (reference sequence). The CDR3, as DNA: TGTGCCACCAGCAGAGATTATAGCAATCAGCCCCAGCATTTT. Protein: CATSRDYSNQPQHF.